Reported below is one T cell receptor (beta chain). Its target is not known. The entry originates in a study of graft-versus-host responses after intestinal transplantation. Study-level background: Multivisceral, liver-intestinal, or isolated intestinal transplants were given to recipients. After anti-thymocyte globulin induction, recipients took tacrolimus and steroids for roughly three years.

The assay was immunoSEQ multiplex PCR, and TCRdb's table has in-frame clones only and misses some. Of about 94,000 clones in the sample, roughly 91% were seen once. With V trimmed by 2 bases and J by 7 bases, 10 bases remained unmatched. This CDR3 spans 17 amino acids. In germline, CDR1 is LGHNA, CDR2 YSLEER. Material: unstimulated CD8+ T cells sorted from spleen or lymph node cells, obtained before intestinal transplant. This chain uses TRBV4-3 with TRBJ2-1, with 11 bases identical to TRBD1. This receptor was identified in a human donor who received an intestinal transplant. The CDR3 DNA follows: TGCGCCAGCAGCCAAAGTCTGGACAGGGGGCTTGTTAATGAGCAGTTCTTC. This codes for CASSQSLDRGLVNEQFF.